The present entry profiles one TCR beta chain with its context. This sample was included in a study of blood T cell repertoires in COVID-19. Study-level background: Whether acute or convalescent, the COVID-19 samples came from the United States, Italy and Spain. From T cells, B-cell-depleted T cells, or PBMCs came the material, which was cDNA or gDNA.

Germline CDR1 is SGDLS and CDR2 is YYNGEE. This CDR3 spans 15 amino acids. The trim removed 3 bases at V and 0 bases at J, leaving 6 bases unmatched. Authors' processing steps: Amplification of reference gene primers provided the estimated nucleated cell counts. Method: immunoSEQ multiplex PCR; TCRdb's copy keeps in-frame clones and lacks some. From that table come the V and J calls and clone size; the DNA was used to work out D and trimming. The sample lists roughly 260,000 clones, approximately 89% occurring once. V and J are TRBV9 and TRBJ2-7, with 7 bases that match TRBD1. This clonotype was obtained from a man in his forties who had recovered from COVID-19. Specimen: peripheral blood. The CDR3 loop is CASSEQGLPSYEQYF. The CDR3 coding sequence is TGTGCCAGCAGCGAACAGGGGCTTCCCTCCTACGAGCAGTACTTC.